A selection of T cell receptor beta chains follows, all from one sample in a study of shared clonotypes between healthy human individuals. Libraries were prepared by immunoSEQ multiplex PCR; TCRdb keeps only in-frame clonotypes and omits some of them. The data hold 2,500,000 or so clones, with 85% to 95% observed a single time. Input material: naive CD4+ T cells from PBMCs. The receptors come from a man aged 18 to 35 in good health. Some clones in this sample may be carry-over from other donors' samples. Each CDR3 is given with its conserved first and last residue. A D gene is named only where the DNA matches it firmly. Where a row states a size, it is once, few, many or the class of an expanded clone; other rows omit it.

J gene | V gene | D gene | clone size | CDR3 protein | CDR3 DNA
TRBJ2-2 | TRBV18 | TRBD1 | - | CASSLGQGADTGELFF | TGTGCCAGCTCACTCGGACAGGGGGCGGACACCGGGGAGCTGTTTTTT
TRBJ1-1 | TRBV5-1 | TRBD1 | - | CASSREGNRGDLNTEAFF | TGCGCCAGCAGTCGGGAGGGGAACAGGGGAGACTTGAACACTGAAGCTTTCTTT
TRBJ1-5 | TRBV15 | - | - | CATSRVGGAGQPQHF | TGTGCCACCAGCAGAGTGGGCGGGGCGGGGCAGCCCCAGCATTTT
TRBJ1-4 | TRBV5-1 | - | - | CASSLVGGYEKLFF | TGCGCCAGCAGCTTGGTCGGCGGCTATGAAAAACTGTTTTTT
TRBJ1-2 | TRBV28 | - | - | CASSSTGRPYGYTF | TGTGCCAGCAGCTCAACGGGACGGCCCTATGGCTACACCTTC
TRBJ1-5 | TRBV18 | - | - | CASSPGKDQPQHF | TGTGCCAGCTCACCGGGGAAGGATCAGCCCCAGCATTTT
TRBJ2-2 | TRBV7-6 | TRBD2 | - | CASSPQGTSGPTGELFF | TGTGCCAGCAGCCCCCAAGGGACTAGCGGGCCCACCGGGGAGCTGTTTTTT
TRBJ2-7 | TRBV2 | - | - | CASTYGSRAYEQYF | TGTGCCAGCACCTACGGGAGTCGGGCCTACGAGCAGTACTTC
TRBJ2-3 | TRBV18 | - | - | CASSPGSTDTQYF | TGTGCCAGCTCACCAGGCAGCACAGATACGCAGTATTTT
TRBJ2-1 | TRBV19 | - | - | CASSTVWAGGDEQFF | TGTGCCAGTAGTACCGTGTGGGCCGGAGGGGATGAGCAGTTCTTC
TRBJ2-1 | TRBV12-5 | - | - | CASARPPRVDEQFF | TGTGCTAGTGCCCGCCCCCCCCGAGTCGATGAGCAGTTCTTC
TRBJ2-7 | TRBV28 | - | - | CATFRDIAYEQYF | TGTGCCACCTTCCGGGACATCGCCTACGAGCAGTACTTC
TRBJ1-4 | TRBV7-2 | - | - | CASSFGRGGEKLFF | TGTGCCAGCAGCTTCGGAAGGGGTGGCGAAAAACTGTTTTTT
TRBJ1-1 | TRBV27 | - | once | CASSLHLLAEAFF | TGTGCCAGCAGTTTACATCTTCTTGCTGAAGCTTTCTTT
TRBJ2-5 | TRBV9 | - | - | CASSAGPQETQYF | TGTGCCAGCAGCGCGGGGCCCCAAGAGACCCAGTACTTC
TRBJ2-5 | TRBV10-3 | - | - | CAIRDPKQETQYF | TGTGCCATCCGGGATCCGAAGCAAGAGACCCAGTACTTC